This T cell receptor (beta chain) emerged from a study of CD8+ T cells in alopecia areata. Study in general: At a dose of 5 to 10 mg twice daily, oral tofacitinib was given to treated patients. Study-level findings and limits: Clonality in lesional scalp, especially alopecia totalis/universalis, exceeded that of normal scalp. Tofacitinib yielded significantly lower scalp clonality and fewer expanded CD8+ clones among the top 100.

Stated treatment: oral pan-JAK inhibitor, 5-10 mg twice daily. The authors extracted RNA and reverse transcribed it into cDNA as the sequencing template. This table comes from immunoSEQ multiplex PCR, and its TCRdb copy is limited to in-frame clones, with some not included. The sample shows around 70,000 clones, approximately 30% of them seen only once. About this clone: The antigen is unknown.

Germline CDR1 SQVTM, CDR2 ANQGSEA. V lost 4 bases and J 2 bases, leaving 11 bases between the germline ends. The CDR3 has 14 residues. The material was CD8+ T cells sorted from blood, obtained at week 4, from a patient treated with tofacitinib. This chain uses TRBV29-1 with TRBJ1-4; no reliable D call. This receptor was taken from a human donor with alopecia areata. The CDR3 DNA is TGCAGCGTTGCTCCGATGGAGACTAATGAAAAACTGTTTTTT. Translated: CSVAPMETNEKLFF.